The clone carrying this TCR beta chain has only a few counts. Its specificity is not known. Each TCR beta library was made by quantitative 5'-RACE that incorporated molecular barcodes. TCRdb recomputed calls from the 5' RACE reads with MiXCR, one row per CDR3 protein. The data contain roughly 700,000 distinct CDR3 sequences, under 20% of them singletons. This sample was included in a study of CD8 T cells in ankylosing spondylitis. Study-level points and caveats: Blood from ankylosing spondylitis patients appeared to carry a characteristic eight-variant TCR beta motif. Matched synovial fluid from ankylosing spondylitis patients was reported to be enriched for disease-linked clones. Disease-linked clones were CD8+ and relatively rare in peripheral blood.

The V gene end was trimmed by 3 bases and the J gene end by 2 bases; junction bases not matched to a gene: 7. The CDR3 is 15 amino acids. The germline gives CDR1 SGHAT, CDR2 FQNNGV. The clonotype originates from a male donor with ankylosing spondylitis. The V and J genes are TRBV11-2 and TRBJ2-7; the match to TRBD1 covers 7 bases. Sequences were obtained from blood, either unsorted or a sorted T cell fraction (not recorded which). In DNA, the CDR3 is TGTGCCAGCAGCTTGGAACCGGGACAGACCTACGAGCAGTACTTC. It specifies CASSLEPGQTYEQYF. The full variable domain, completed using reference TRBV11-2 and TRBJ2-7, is EAGVAQSPRYKIIEKRQSVAFWCNPISGHATLYWYQQILGQGPKLLIQFQNNGVVDDSQLPKDRFSAERLKGVDSTLKIQPAKLEDSAVYLCASSLEPGQTYEQYFGPGTRLTVT.